The T cell receptor (beta chain) under discussion was sequenced for a study of blood T cell repertoires in COVID-19. Study details: The United States, Italy and Spain were the sources of the acute and convalescent COVID-19 samples. From T cells, B-cell-depleted T cells, or PBMCs came the material, which was cDNA or gDNA.

V was clipped by 2 bases and J by 5 bases, with 15 bases between them. This CDR3 spans 15 amino acids. CDR1 MNHEY and CDR2 SVGAGI come from the germline V gene. Per the authors' pipeline: It was from reference gene primer amplification that nucleated cell counts were estimated. TCRdb keeps only in-frame clones here, not all; method: immunoSEQ multiplex PCR. That table supplies the V and J calls and clone size; D and trimming were determined from the DNA. The repertoire holds approximately 150,000 clones, with about 92% as singletons. The TCR comes from a man in his fifties or sixties with active or convalescent COVID-19. The rearrangement uses TRBV6-5 and TRBJ2-5, with D maybe TRBD2 (7 bases). The sample comprised peripheral blood. The CDR3 bases are TGTGCCAGCAGTTACGAGTTCGGGGGGCGCGAGACCCAGTACTTC. Amino acids: CASSYEFGGRETQYF.